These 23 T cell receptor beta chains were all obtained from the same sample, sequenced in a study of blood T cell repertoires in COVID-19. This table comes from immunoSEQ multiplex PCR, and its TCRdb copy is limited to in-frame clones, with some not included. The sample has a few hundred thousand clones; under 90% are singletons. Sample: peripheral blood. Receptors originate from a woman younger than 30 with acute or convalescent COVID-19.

CDR3 region: CASSQWTGDSPLHF. The CDR3 DNA reads TGCGCCAGCAGCCAGTGGACAGGGGATTCACCCCTCCACTTT. The V call is TRBV4-3, the J call TRBJ1-6, with TRBD1 matching 9 bases. Germline V gene sequence: CDR1 LGHNA, CDR2 YSLEER. J gave up 8 bases and V 3 bases, and 2 bases lay outside the gene matches. CDR3 length: 14 residues.

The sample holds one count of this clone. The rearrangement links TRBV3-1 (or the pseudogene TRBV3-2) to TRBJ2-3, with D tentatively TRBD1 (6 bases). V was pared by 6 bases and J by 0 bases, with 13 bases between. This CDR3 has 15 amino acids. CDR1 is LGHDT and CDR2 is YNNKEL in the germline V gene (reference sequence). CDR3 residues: CASRATGLSTDTQYF. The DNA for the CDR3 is TGTGCCAGCAGAGCTACAGGGTTGAGCACAGATACGCAGTATTTT.

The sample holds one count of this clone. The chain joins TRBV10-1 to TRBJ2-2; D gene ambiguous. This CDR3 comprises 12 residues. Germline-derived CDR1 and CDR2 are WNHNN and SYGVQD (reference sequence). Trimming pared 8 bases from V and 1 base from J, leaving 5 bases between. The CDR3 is CASGLNTGELFF. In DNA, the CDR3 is TGCGCCAGCGGGCTGAACACCGGGGAGCTGTTTTTT.

In DNA, the CDR3 is TGTGCCAGCAGCTTAGAGGCTGGACTAGCGGGCGCAGATACGCAGTATTTT. It is translated as CASSLEAGLAGADTQYF. This chain links TRBV7-9 with TRBJ2-3, with 11 bases that match TRBD2. Germline V gene sequence: CDR1 SEHNR, CDR2 FQNEAQ (reference sequence). The CDR3 is 17 amino acids. With V trimmed by 1 base and J by 4 bases, 7 bases remained unmatched.

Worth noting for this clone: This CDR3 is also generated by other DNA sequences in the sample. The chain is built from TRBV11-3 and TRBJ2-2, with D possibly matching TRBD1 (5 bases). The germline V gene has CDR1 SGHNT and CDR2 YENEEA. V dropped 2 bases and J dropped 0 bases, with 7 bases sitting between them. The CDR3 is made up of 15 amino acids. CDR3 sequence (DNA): TGTGCCAGCAGCTTAAGGGGTTCGAACACCGGGGAGCTGTTTTTT. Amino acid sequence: CASSLRGSNTGELFF.

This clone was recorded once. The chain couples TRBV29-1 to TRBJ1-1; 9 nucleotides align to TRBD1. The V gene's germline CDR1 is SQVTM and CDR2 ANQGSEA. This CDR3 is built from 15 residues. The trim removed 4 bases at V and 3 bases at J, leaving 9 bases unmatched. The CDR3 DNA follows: TGCAGCGTTGCCCGGACAGGGGATTATGACACTGAAGCTTTCTTT. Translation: CSVARTGDYDTEAFF.

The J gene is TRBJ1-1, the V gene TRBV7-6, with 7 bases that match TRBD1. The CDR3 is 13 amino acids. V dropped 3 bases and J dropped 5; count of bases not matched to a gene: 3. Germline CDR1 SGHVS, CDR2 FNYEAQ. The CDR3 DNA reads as TGTGCCAGCAGCTTCGGACAGGTAACTGAAGCTTTCTTT. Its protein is CASSFGQVTEAFF.

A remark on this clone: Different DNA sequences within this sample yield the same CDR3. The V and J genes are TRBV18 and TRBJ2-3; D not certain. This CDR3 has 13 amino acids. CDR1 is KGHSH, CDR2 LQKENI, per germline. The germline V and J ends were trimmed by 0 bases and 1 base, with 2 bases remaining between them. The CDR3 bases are TGTGCCAGCTCACCACCCGGCACAGATACGCAGTATTTT. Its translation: CASSPPGTDTQYF.

The CDR3 spells CASLRDSGWGTEAFF. CDR3 nucleotides: TGTGCCAGCTTGCGGGACAGCGGCTGGGGGACTGAAGCTTTCTTT. V and J are TRBV18 and TRBJ1-1; TRBD1 matches at 7 bases. Germline CDR1 and CDR2: KGHSH and LQKENI. This CDR3 is 15 amino acids long. The junction had 13 bases not matched to a gene; V was cut back by 7 bases and J by 5 bases.

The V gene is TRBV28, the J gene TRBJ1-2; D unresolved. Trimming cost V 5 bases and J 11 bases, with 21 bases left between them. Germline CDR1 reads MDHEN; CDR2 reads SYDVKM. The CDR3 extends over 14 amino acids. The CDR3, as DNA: TGTGCCAGCAGTCCTTTGGAGAGCTCCCTAGGTTACACCTTC. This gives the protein CASSPLESSLGYTF.

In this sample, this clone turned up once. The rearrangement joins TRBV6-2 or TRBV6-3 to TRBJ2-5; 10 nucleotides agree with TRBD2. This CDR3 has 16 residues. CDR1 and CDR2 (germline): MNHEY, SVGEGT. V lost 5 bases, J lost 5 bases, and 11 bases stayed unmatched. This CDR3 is CASSRPPSGSLETQYF. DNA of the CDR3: TGTGCCAGCAGTCGCCCTCCTAGCGGGAGTTTGGAGACCCAGTACTTC.

The CDR3: CSVEGTSGRPTYEQYF. Written as DNA, the CDR3 is TGCAGCGTTGAGGGGACTAGCGGGAGGCCCACCTACGAGCAGTACTTC. The chain is built from TRBV29-1 and TRBJ2-7, with 15 bases fitting TRBD2. Germline CDR1 and CDR2: SQVTM and ANQGSEA. The CDR3 is 16 amino acids. V lost 3 bases and J lost 2; bases outside the gene matches: 5.

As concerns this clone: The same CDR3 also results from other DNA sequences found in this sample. The CDR3 is CASSGTQNTEAFF. CDR3 DNA: TGTGCCAGCAGCGGCACTCAGAACACTGAAGCTTTCTTT. The chain joins TRBV9 to TRBJ1-1; D ambiguous. With 3 bases removed from V and 1 base from J, the gap between germline ends came to 7 bases. CDR3 size: 13 residues. Germline assignment: CDR1 SGDLS and CDR2 YYNGEE. Supplemented by reference TRBV9 and TRBJ1-1, the full variable domain reads DSGVTQTPKHLITATGQRVTLRCSPRSGDLSVYWYQQSLDQGLQFLIQYYNGEERAKGNILERFSAQQFPDLHSELNLSSLELGDSALYFCASSGTQNTEAFFGQGTRLTVV.

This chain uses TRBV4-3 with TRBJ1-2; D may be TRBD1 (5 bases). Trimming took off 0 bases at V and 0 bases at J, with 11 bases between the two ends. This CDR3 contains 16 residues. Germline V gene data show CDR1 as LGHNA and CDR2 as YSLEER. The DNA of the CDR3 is TGCGCCAGCAGCCAAGATAGAGGCAGGGCTAACTATGGCTACACCTTC. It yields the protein CASSQDRGRANYGYTF.

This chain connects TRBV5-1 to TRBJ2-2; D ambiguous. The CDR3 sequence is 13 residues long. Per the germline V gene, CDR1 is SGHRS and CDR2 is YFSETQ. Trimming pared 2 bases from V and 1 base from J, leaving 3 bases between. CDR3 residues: CASSFGNTGELFF. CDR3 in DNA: TGCGCCAGCAGCTTCGGGAACACCGGGGAGCTGTTTTTT.

CDR3 coding DNA: TGCGCCAGCAGCCAAGACCCGGGACAGGGGAATGAGCAGTTCTTC. Translated: CASSQDPGQGNEQFF. The V and J genes are TRBV4-1 and TRBJ2-1; 10 bases are shared with TRBD1. CDR3 length: 15 residues. The V gene's germline CDR1 is MGHRA and CDR2 YSYEKL. The V and J ends lost 0 bases and 7 bases, in that order; junction bases with no gene match: 3.

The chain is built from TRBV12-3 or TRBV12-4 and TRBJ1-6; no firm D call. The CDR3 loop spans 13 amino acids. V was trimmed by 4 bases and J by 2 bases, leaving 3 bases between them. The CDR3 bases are TGTGCCAGCAGTTCCACCTATAATTCACCCCTCCACTTT. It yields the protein CASSSTYNSPLHF.

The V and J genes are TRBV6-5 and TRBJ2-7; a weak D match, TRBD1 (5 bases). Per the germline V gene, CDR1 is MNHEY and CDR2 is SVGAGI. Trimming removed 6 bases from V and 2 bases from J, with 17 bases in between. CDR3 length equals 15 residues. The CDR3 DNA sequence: TGTGCCAGCAGAATCAGGGTTGGGGAACCCTACGAGCAGTACTTC. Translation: CASRIRVGEPYEQYF.

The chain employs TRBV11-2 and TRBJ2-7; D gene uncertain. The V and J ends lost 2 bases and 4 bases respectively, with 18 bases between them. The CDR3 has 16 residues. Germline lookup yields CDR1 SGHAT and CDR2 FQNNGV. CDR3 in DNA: TGTGCCAGCAGCTTAAACTCAAGGTGGCCGGGTTACGAGCAGTACTTC. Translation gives CASSLNSRWPGYEQYF.

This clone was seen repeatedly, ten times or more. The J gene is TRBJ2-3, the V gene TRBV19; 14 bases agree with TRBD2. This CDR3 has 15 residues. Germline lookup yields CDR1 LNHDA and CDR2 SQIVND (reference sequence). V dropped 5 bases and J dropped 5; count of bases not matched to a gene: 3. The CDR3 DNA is TGTGCCAGTAGTGGACTAGCGGGAGGTGAAGATACGCAGTATTTT. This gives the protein CASSGLAGGEDTQYF.

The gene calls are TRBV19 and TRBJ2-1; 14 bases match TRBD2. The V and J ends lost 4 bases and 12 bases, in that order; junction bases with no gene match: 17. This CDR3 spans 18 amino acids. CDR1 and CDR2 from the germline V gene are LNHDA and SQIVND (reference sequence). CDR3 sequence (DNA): TGTGCCAGTAGTACCCGACGTCGACTAGCGGGAGGGCCCTCTGGGCAGTTCTTC. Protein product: CASSTRRRLAGGPSGQFF.

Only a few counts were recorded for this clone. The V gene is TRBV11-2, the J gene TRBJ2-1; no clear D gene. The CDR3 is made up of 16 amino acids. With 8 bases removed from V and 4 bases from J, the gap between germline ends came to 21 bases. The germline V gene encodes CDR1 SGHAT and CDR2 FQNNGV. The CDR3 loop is CASARLSDRRYNEQFF. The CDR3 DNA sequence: TGTGCCAGCGCCCGACTTTCGGATCGACGGTACAATGAGCAGTTCTTC.

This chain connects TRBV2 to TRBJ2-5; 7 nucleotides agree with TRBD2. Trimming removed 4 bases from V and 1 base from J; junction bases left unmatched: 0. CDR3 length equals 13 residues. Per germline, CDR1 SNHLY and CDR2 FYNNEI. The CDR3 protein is CASSGTSQETQYF. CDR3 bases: TGTGCCAGCAGTGGGACTAGCCAAGAGACCCAGTACTTC.